One and the same sample provided the 15 T cell receptor beta chains below, sequenced in a study of a mutant IDH1 vaccine in newly diagnosed glioma. Clones were read by immunoSEQ multiplex PCR, and TCRdb kept only the in-frame ones, dropping some. The sample has tens of thousands of clones; 84% are singletons. Antigen specificity for these receptors is unknown. As for time point: week 11, during vaccination. The investigators gave 300 ug of mutant IDH1 20-mer peptide in each vaccine dose, together with topical imiquimod. The specimen comprised PBMCs, sampled from a glioma patient whose treatment included an IDH1 peptide vaccine. The receptor set was obtained from a woman aged 45 to 65 with glioma.

The J gene is TRBJ1-3, the V gene TRBV7-9; D gene unclear. V was trimmed by 2 bases and J by 0 bases, leaving 14 bases between them. Looked up from germline, CDR1 is SEHNR and CDR2 is FQNEAQ (reference sequence). This CDR3 region has 17 residues. CDR3 nucleotides: TGTGCCAGCAGCTTATACGGCAGCCTCCCCTCTGGAAACACCATATATTTT. It translates to CASSLYGSLPSGNTIYF. Full variable domain (missing parts from reference TRBV7-9 and TRBJ1-3): DTGVSQNPRHKITKRGQNVTFRCDPISEHNRLYWYRQTLGQGPEFLTYFQNEAQLEKSRLLSDRFSAERPKGSFSTLEIQRTEQGDSAMYLCASSLYGSLPSGNTIYFGEGSWLTVV.

The rearrangement uses TRBV29-1 and TRBJ2-7; D is unclear. This CDR3 has 11 amino acids. Germline V CDR1 and CDR2: SQVTM, ANQGSEA. V was cut by 1 base and J by 2 bases, with 3 bases left in between. The CDR3 region has the DNA TGCAGCGTTGAAGCTACCTACGAGCAGTACTTC. This translates into CSVEATYEQYF.

V usage is TRBV7-9 and J usage is TRBJ1-1; D ambiguous. V lost 4 bases and J lost 4, with 7 bases in between. This CDR3 region has 12 residues. Germline values: CDR1 SEHNR, CDR2 FQNEAQ (reference sequence). The CDR3 reads CASSSIRTEAFF. DNA for the CDR3: TGTGCCAGCAGCTCCATACGCACTGAAGCTTTCTTT.

Comment on this clone: The junction and the germline gene differ at one end; a read error may be behind it. The chain employs TRBV7-2 and TRBJ2-5; no reliable D call. The CDR3 runs 14 residues. Germline V gene data show CDR1 as SGHTA and CDR2 as FQGNSA. CDR3 sequence: CASSLVVGQEAQYF. CDR3 bases: TGTGCCAGCAGCTTAGTTGTAGGGCAAGAGGCCCAGTACTTC. Full variable domain (missing parts from reference TRBV7-2 and TRBJ2-5): GAGVSQSPSNKVTEKGKDVELRCDPISGHTALYWYRQSLGQGLEFLIYFQGNSAPDKSGLPSDRFSAERTGGSVSTLTIQRTQQEDSAVYLCASSLVVGQEAQYFGPGTRLLVL.

The J gene is TRBJ1-1, the V gene TRBV18, with unresolved D. Germline V gene data show CDR1 as KGHSH and CDR2 as LQKENI. Trimming took 2 bases from V and 4 from J, leaving 2 bases between them. The CDR3 is 11 amino acids. The CDR3 sequence is CASSPVTEAFF. The DNA of the CDR3 is TGTGCCAGCTCACCAGTCACTGAAGCTTTCTTT. Drawing the rest from reference TRBV18 and TRBJ1-1, the complete variable domain is NAGVMQNPRHLVRRRGQEARLRCSPMKGHSHVYWYRQLPEEGLKFMVYLQKENIIDESGMPKERFSAEFPKEGPSILRIQQVVRGDSAAYFCASSPVTEAFFGQGTRLTVV.

Notes on this clone: At one of its ends the junction is not consistent with the germline gene, which may arise from a read error. The rearrangement uses TRBV5-5 and TRBJ2-7, with a weak D call TRBD2 (6 bases). Germline lookup yields CDR1 SGHKS and CDR2 YYEKEE (reference sequence). CDR3 length: 15 residues. In DNA, the CDR3 is TGTGCCAGCAGCCCCCCAAGCGGGTCCTCCAACGAGCAGTACTTC. As protein: CASSPPSGSSNEQYF. The variable domain in full, with the rest retrieved from reference TRBV5-5 and TRBJ2-7, is DAGVTQSPTHLIKTRGQQVTLRCSPISGHKSVSWYQQVLGQGPQFIFQYYEKEERGRGNFPDRFSARQFPNYSSELNVNALLLGDSALYLCASSPPSGSSNEQYFGPGTRLTVT.

CDR3 amino acids: CASSYSVGQGTDTQYF. The CDR3, as DNA: TGTGCCAGCAGTTACTCCGTGGGACAGGGCACAGATACGCAGTATTTT. The chain joins TRBV6-6 to TRBJ2-3, with 8 nucleotides matching TRBD1. Germline loops: CDR1 MNHNY, CDR2 SVGAGI (reference sequence). The CDR3 is 16 amino acids. The ends lost 0 bases at V and 1 base at J; junction bases unmatched: 3.

This clone is a singleton in its sample. The genes are TRBV6-1 and TRBJ2-7; 11 nucleotides align to TRBD1. V lost 0 bases and J lost 1; bases outside the gene matches: 8. The CDR3 has 18 amino acids. In germline, CDR1 is MNHNS, CDR2 SASEGT. CDR3 DNA sequence: TGTGCCAGCAGTGAAGCGGACAGGGGGCCGCTATTATCCTACGAGCAGTACTTC. It specifies CASSEADRGPLLSYEQYF.

This clone was observed a handful of times. This chain joins TRBV5-1 and TRBJ1-1; D not resolved. Trimming removed 3 bases from V and 8 bases from J, with 11 bases in between. The CDR3 is 12 amino acids. Germline-derived CDR1 and CDR2 are SGHRS and YFSETQ. CDR3 residues: CASSSDVGEAFF. CDR3 sequence (DNA): TGCGCCAGCAGCTCGGATGTTGGGGAAGCTTTCTTT.

The chain combines TRBV9 with TRBJ2-7, with 12 bases aligning to TRBD1. The germline gives CDR1 SGDLS, CDR2 YYNGEE. The CDR3 contains 14 residues. With 4 bases clipped from V and 5 bases from J, the junction kept 4 bases outside the gene matches. The CDR3: CASSYGTGGDEQYF. Here the CDR3 DNA reads TGTGCCAGCAGCTACGGGACAGGGGGCGACGAGCAGTACTTC.

This rearrangement joins TRBV7-3 to TRBJ2-1; the D gene is possibly TRBD1 (5 bases). V was shortened by 5 bases and J by 5 bases, with 16 bases between the two germline ends. The CDR3 is made up of 15 amino acids. Germline loops: CDR1 SGHTA, CDR2 FQGTGA. The CDR3, as DNA: TGTGCCAGCAGCCGTTCAATTTCAGGGAACAATGAGCAGTTCTTC. This translates into CASSRSISGNNEQFF.

V gene TRBV5-4 combines with J gene TRBJ2-3, with 13 bases matching TRBD2. J lost 7 bases, V lost 7 bases, and 9 bases had no gene match. Germline V gene lookup returns CDR1 SGHNT and CDR2 YYREEE (reference sequence). CDR3 length: 15 amino acids. The CDR3 coding sequence is TGTGCCAGCTTCCCGGGGACTAGCGGGGCATATACGCAGTATTTT. Amino acid sequence: CASFPGTSGAYTQYF. Full variable domain (outside the CDR3, taken from reference TRBV5-4 and TRBJ2-3): ETGVTQSPTHLIKTRGQQVTLRCSSQSGHNTVSWYQQALGQGPQFIFQYYREEENGRGNFPPRFSGLQFPNYSSELNVNALELDDSALYLCASFPGTSGAYTQYFGPGTRLTVL.

The chain uses TRBV6-4 and TRBJ2-3; D is unresolved. V lost 3 bases and J lost 1, with 5 bases in between. This CDR3 is built from 13 residues. CDR1 is MRHNA, CDR2 SNTAGT, per germline. The CDR3 sequence is CASSDRGTDTQYF. The CDR3 DNA follows: TGTGCCAGCAGTGATAGGGGCACAGATACGCAGTATTTT.

CDR3 loop: CASSYAGGGYGYTF. In nucleotides, the CDR3 is TGTGCCAGCAGTTACGCAGGGGGCGGCTATGGCTACACCTTC. This rearrangement joins TRBV6-5 to TRBJ1-2, with 8 bases fitting TRBD1. Trimming at V came to 2 bases and at J to 4 bases, leaving 3 bases not matched to a gene. Germline V gives CDR1 MNHEY, CDR2 SVGAGI. The CDR3 is 14 residues long.

V gene TRBV6-1 combines with J gene TRBJ1-5, with 11 bases aligning to TRBD1. Germline V CDR1 and CDR2: MNHNS, SASEGT. The V segment lost 6 bases and the J segment 6 bases; nucleotides outside the gene matches: 7. This CDR3 region has 15 residues. CDR3 loop: CASRGGQGVGQPQHF. DNA of the CDR3: TGTGCCAGCAGGGGGGGACAGGGGGTTGGTCAGCCCCAGCATTTT.